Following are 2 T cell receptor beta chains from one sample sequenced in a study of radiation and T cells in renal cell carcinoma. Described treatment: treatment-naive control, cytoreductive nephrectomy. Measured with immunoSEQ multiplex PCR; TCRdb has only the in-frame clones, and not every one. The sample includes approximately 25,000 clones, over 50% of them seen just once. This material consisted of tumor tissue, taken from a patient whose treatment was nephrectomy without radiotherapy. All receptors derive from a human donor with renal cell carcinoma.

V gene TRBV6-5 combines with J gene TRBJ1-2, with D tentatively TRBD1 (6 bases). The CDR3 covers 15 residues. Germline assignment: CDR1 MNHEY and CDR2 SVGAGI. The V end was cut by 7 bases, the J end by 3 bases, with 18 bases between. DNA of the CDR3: TGTGCCAGCACCAAAGGAGGGGGTCGGTACTATGGCTACACCTTC. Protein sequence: CASTKGGGRYYGYTF.

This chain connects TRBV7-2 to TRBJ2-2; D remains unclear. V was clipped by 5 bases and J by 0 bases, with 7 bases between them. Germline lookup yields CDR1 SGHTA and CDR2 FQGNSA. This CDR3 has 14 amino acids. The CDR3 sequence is CASSHDSNTGELFF. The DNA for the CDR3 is TGTGCCAGCAGCCACGACTCGAACACCGGGGAGCTGTTTTTT.